This record covers a single TCR beta chain. How the authors handled the data: Scientists estimated how many nucleated cells there were by amplifying reference gene primers. The assay was immunoSEQ multiplex PCR, and TCRdb's table has in-frame clones only and misses some. The V and J calls and clone size were taken over from that table, and D and trimming were inferred from the DNA. The sample has fewer than 400,000 clones; 85% are singletons. The entry originates in a study of blood T cell repertoires in COVID-19. On the study more broadly: Samples came from the United States, Italy and Spain, spanning acute and convalescent COVID-19. PBMCs, B-cell-depleted T cells, or T cells provided the cDNA or gDNA that made up the material.

The germline gives CDR1 MGHRA, CDR2 YSYEKL. The V gene lost 2 bases and the J gene lost 2 bases, with 8 bases spanning the gap. CDR3 length: 14 amino acids. This receptor was identified in a woman aged 18-35 years with acute or convalescent COVID-19. Sequencing used peripheral blood. V gene TRBV4-1 combines with J gene TRBJ2-3; D is undetermined. The CDR3 sequence is CASSQILFTDTQYF. Written as DNA, the CDR3 is TGCGCCAGCAGCCAAATACTATTCACAGATACGCAGTATTTT.